This T cell receptor beta chain was observed in a study of OX40 agonist ivuxolimab in advanced cancers. Turning to the study itself: Ivuxolimab, an antibody that agonizes OX40 (CD134), was administered to the patients.

CDR1 is KGHSH, CDR2 LQKENI, per germline. The CDR3 is 15 amino acids. Trimming removed 3 bases from V and 4 bases from J, with 15 bases in between. Clones were sequenced by immunoSEQ multiplex PCR, and TCRdb holds only the in-frame ones, with some missing. The table has 60,000 to 70,000 clones, roughly four fifths seen once; the top ten hold 0.42%. The starting material was CD4+ or CD8+ T cells sorted from blood, obtained in a trial of the OX40 agonist ivuxolimab. This receptor was taken from an adult with an advanced solid tumor such as melanoma, head and neck, liver or kidney cancer. The V gene is TRBV18, the J gene TRBJ2-5; D uncertain. This CDR3 reads CASSPRQAGGETQYF. The CDR3 DNA is TGTGCCAGCTCACCGCGGCAGGCCGGTGGAGAGACCCAGTACTTC.